Each of the 27 T cell receptor beta chains below was sequenced from the same sample in a study of response to subunit inactivated influenza vaccine. Using its own MiXCR run on the RT-PCR reads, TCRdb lists one record per CDR3 protein. The sample has about 780,000 distinct CDR3 sequences, under 20% seen once. The material was PBMCs from blood, obtained 5 to 6 days after vaccination. The origin of the receptors is a middle-aged man who received an inactivated influenza vaccine.

The V and J genes are TRBV20-1 and TRBJ1-5; 8 bases line up with TRBD1. Per the germline V gene, CDR1 is DFQATT and CDR2 is SNEGSKA (reference sequence). The V segment lost 3 bases and the J segment 1 base; nucleotides outside the gene matches: 5. The CDR3 is 15 residues long. CDR3: CSARRTGLSNQPQHF. CDR3 DNA sequence: TGCAGTGCTAGGAGGACAGGGTTGAGCAATCAGCCCCAGCATTTT.

This chain joins TRBV20-1 and TRBJ2-3; 7 nucleotides match TRBD1. Germline V gene lookup returns CDR1 DFQATT and CDR2 SNEGSKA (reference sequence). The CDR3 sequence is 15 residues long. V shed 1 base and J 3 bases; nucleotides not matched to a gene: 7. CDR3 region: CSARALTGKTDTQYF. CDR3 DNA sequence: TGCAGTGCTAGAGCCCTGACAGGGAAAACAGATACGCAGTATTTT.

The sample holds a few counts of this clonotype. The chain joins TRBV20-1 to TRBJ2-7; D is uncertain. V was pared by 0 bases and J by 2 bases, with 14 bases between. Germline V lookup: CDR1 DFQATT, CDR2 SNEGSKA (reference sequence). CDR3 size: 15 residues. CDR3 bases: TGCAGTGCTAGAGATCCATCAGGTTCTGCCTACGAGCAGTACTTC. Amino acid sequence: CSARDPSGSAYEQYF.

This clonotype has only a few counts. This sequence joins TRBV12-3 or TRBV12-4 and TRBJ1-5; tentative D call: TRBD1 (6 bases). This CDR3 region has 15 residues. V gave up 6 bases and J gave up 2 bases, with 14 bases separating them. CDR3 sequence (DNA): TGTGCCAGCAGCCGGCAGGGGTTGGGCAATCAGCCCCAGCATTTT. It translates to CASSRQGLGNQPQHF.

The V call is TRBV7-3, the J call TRBJ2-1; TRBD1 might be the D (5 bases). CDR1 is SGHTA and CDR2 is FQGTGA in the germline V gene. The V and J ends lost 0 bases and 10 bases respectively, with 16 bases between them. CDR3 length: 15 amino acids. In DNA, the CDR3 is TGTGCCAGCAGCTTAACGGGGCAGGGCAAACTAGAGCAGTTCTTC. It is translated as CASSLTGQGKLEQFF.

This clonotype was seen more than once but under ten times. This sequence joins TRBV4-3 and TRBJ1-6, with D perhaps matching TRBD1 (5 bases). The CDR3 is made up of 12 amino acids. V was shortened by 4 bases and J by 10 bases, with 8 bases between the two germline ends. Germline V lookup: CDR1 LGHNA, CDR2 YSLEER. The CDR3 sequence is CASSRGASPLHF. The CDR3 nucleotides are TGCGCCAGCAGCCGAGGGGCATCACCCCTCCACTTT.

This clonotype was counted between two and nine times. V gene TRBV7-9 combines with J gene TRBJ2-7, with 8 nucleotides matching TRBD2. The CDR3 spans 12 residues. V lost 5 bases, J lost 7 bases, and 4 bases stayed unmatched. The germline V gene encodes CDR1 SEHNR and CDR2 FQNEAQ (reference sequence). In DNA, the CDR3 is TGTGCCAGCAGCCCCCTAGCGGGTGAGCAGTACTTC. Its translation: CASSPLAGEQYF.

The chain joins TRBV5-6 to TRBJ2-4, with a weak D call TRBD1 (5 bases). This CDR3 has 13 amino acids. Germline V CDR1 and CDR2: SGHDT, YYEEEE. Trimming stripped 1 base from V and 7 bases from J, with 9 bases between. The CDR3 coding sequence is TGTGCCAGCAGCTTGACAGGTGGTAACATTCAGTACTTC. It specifies CASSLTGGNIQYF.

The V and J genes are TRBV20-1 and TRBJ2-1; TRBD2 matches 11 bases. CDR3 length equals 16 residues. Germline lookup yields CDR1 DFQATT and CDR2 SNEGSKA (reference sequence). V shed 0 bases and J 4 bases; nucleotides not matched to a gene: 5. In nucleotides, the CDR3 is TGCAGTGCTAGAGACCGACTAGCGGGGACTTACAATGAGCAGTTCTTC. Translation: CSARDRLAGTYNEQFF.

The gene calls are TRBV11-3 and TRBJ2-7; D unresolved. This CDR3 comprises 15 residues. Trimming pared 0 bases from V and 2 bases from J, leaving 11 bases between. Germline CDR1 SGHNT, CDR2 YENEEA. CDR3 bases: TGTGCCAGCAGCTTAGATCTTCAGAAGACCTACGAGCAGTACTTC. It translates to CASSLDLQKTYEQYF.

The sample holds a few counts of this clonotype. The J gene is TRBJ2-7, the V gene TRBV10-3, with D uncertain. CDR1 and CDR2 from the germline V gene are ENHRY and SYGVKD. This CDR3 region has 12 residues. V lost 5 bases and J 3 bases, leaving 8 bases between the germline ends. CDR3 sequence (DNA): TGTGCCATCAGTTACCTCAACTACGAGCAGTACTTC. This sequence encodes CAISYLNYEQYF.

V gene TRBV6-1 combines with J gene TRBJ2-1; TRBD2 agrees at 7 bases. The CDR3 runs to 14 residues. CDR1 and CDR2 (germline): MNHNS, SASEGT. V shed 10 bases, J shed 9 bases, and the junction held 15 bases outside the gene matches. The CDR3 region has the DNA TGTGCCACCAGACCCCCCCGGGAGGACGGTGAGCAGTTCTTC. The encoded protein is CATRPPREDGEQFF.

In this sample, this clonotype turned up a few times. V gene TRBV12-3 or TRBV12-4 combines with J gene TRBJ2-1; a possible D gene is TRBD1 (6 bases). The CDR3 length is 14 residues. Trimming pared 6 bases from V and 6 bases from J, leaving 15 bases between. The CDR3 loop reads CASSRRVGGNEQFF. The CDR3 coding sequence is TGTGCCAGCAGCAGACGGGTAGGGGGCAATGAGCAGTTCTTC.

The genes are TRBV7-9 and TRBJ1-1; D is ambiguous. The CDR3 totals 14 residues. Germline V lookup: CDR1 SEHNR, CDR2 FQNEAQ (reference sequence). V shed 5 bases and J shed 1 base, with 11 bases lying between them. The CDR3 DNA sequence: TGTGCCAGCAGCGGTATTACATCGAACACTGAAGCTTTCTTT. Amino acids: CASSGITSNTEAFF.

This clonotype has a count of ten or more. The chain recombines TRBV20-1 with TRBJ2-1; 8 bases line up with TRBD2. This CDR3 has 14 amino acids. J lost 5 bases, V lost 2 bases, and 5 bases had no gene match. Germline values: CDR1 DFQATT, CDR2 SNEGSKA (reference sequence). CDR3 in amino acids: CSARSGSRDNEQFF. In nucleotides, the CDR3 is TGCAGTGCTAGAAGCGGGAGTCGCGACAATGAGCAGTTCTTC.

The chain recombines TRBV7-8 with TRBJ1-2; D is ambiguous. The germline V gene encodes CDR1 SGHVS and CDR2 FQNEAQ. V was clipped by 3 bases and J by 1 base, with 9 bases between them. This CDR3 comprises 14 residues. The CDR3 DNA is TGTGCCAGCAGCTTCCAACCCCATAACTATGGCTACACCTTC. It is translated as CASSFQPHNYGYTF.

This clonotype was counted only a few times. V usage is TRBV20-1 and J usage is TRBJ2-7, with TRBD1 identical over 8 bases. The CDR3 spans 14 residues. Germline CDR1 DFQATT, CDR2 SNEGSKA (reference sequence). V dropped 2 bases and J dropped 4; count of bases not matched to a gene: 7. The CDR3 DNA reads as TGCAGTGCTAGAATCCCAGGGGGCCTTTACGAGCAGTACTTC. This encodes CSARIPGGLYEQYF.

CDR3 in amino acids: CASSFPERPGEAFF. Written as DNA, the CDR3 is TGTGCCAGCAGTTTCCCGGAAAGGCCCGGTGAAGCTTTCTTT. V is TRBV12-3 or TRBV12-4 and J is TRBJ1-1, with D uncertain. The V gene lost 3 bases and the J gene lost 7 bases, with 15 bases spanning the gap. CDR3 length: 14 amino acids.

This clonotype showed up many times. The V gene is TRBV12-3 or TRBV12-4, the J gene TRBJ1-1; unclear D gene. The CDR3 spans 11 residues. V was shortened by 7 bases and J by 0 bases, with 3 bases between the two germline ends. In nucleotides, the CDR3 is TGTGCCAGCATTATGAACACTGAAGCTTTCTTT. Its protein is CASIMNTEAFF.

Of note for this clonotype: A much larger clone lies a single base off, so this may be a read error. V usage is TRBV7-2 and J usage is TRBJ2-3; TRBD1 aligns across 7 bases. CDR1 is SGHTA and CDR2 is FQGNSA in the germline V gene. The ends lost 7 bases at V and 7 bases at J; junction bases unmatched: 14. There are 15 residues in the CDR3. CDR3 DNA: TGTGCCAGCATCAAGACAGGGTACCGGACAAATACGCAGTATTTT. Translated, it gives CASIKTGYRTNTQYF.

This clonotype was picked up a small number of times. The chain employs TRBV24-1 and TRBJ2-3; 9 positions agree with TRBD2. The CDR3 totals 16 residues. Germline V lookup: CDR1 KGHDR, CDR2 SFDVKD. After removal of 1 base from V and 5 bases from J, the junction contained 6 bases not matched to a gene. The CDR3 here is CATSDFSGRGVDTQYF. The DNA for the CDR3 is TGTGCCACCAGTGATTTTAGCGGGAGAGGAGTAGATACGCAGTATTTT.

This clonotype was counted between two and nine times. V and J are TRBV20-1 and TRBJ2-1, with 7 positions matching TRBD2. CDR3 length: 18 amino acids. The germline V gene encodes CDR1 DFQATT and CDR2 SNEGSKA (reference sequence). J gave up 4 bases and V 3 bases, and 18 bases lay outside the gene matches. The CDR3 sequence: CSARIAGPGLSHYNEQFF. Here the CDR3 DNA reads TGCAGTGCTAGGATAGCGGGCCCTGGCTTGAGCCATTACAATGAGCAGTTCTTC.

This chain links TRBV10-2 with TRBJ2-4, with a possible D match to TRBD1 (6 bases). Germline loops: CDR1 WSHSY, CDR2 SAAADI. This CDR3 is 14 amino acids long. Deletions cut 4 bases from V and 6 bases from J, with 13 bases between. The CDR3 region is CASSGYRDTNIQYF. CDR3 nucleotide sequence: TGCGCCAGCAGTGGCTACCGGGACACAAACATTCAGTACTTC.

The chain carries TRBV4-1 and TRBJ2-7; D ambiguous. Germline V gives CDR1 MGHRA, CDR2 YSYEKL. V dropped 4 bases and J dropped 1 base, with 14 bases sitting between them. The CDR3 is 15 amino acids. CDR3 sequence: CASSRQRGVSYEQYF. In DNA form, the CDR3 reads TGCGCCAGCAGCCGCCAACGTGGGGTTTCCTACGAGCAGTACTTC.

There are a few counts of this clonotype. The chain joins TRBV29-1 to TRBJ2-7; 7 nucleotides agree with TRBD1. Germline trimming cut 1 base from V and 3 bases from J; bases unmatched to any gene: 9. The CDR3 runs to 15 residues. Germline loops: CDR1 SQVTM, CDR2 ANQGSEA. The CDR3 region is CSVEGLRQGVYEQYF. CDR3 bases: TGCAGCGTTGAAGGCCTCAGACAGGGCGTCTACGAGCAGTACTTC.

V is TRBV28 and J is TRBJ2-2; the match to TRBD1 covers 8 bases. V lost 6 bases and J lost 1; bases outside the gene matches: 10. CDR3 length equals 17 residues. Germline V gene sequence: CDR1 MDHEN, CDR2 SYDVKM. The CDR3 DNA sequence: TGTGCCAGCAGCCTCCTCCCCGGGACAGGGAACACCGGGGAGCTGTTTTTT. As protein: CASSLLPGTGNTGELFF.

This rearrangement joins TRBV20-1 to TRBJ2-7, with 7 bases matching TRBD2. Germline V CDR1 and CDR2: DFQATT, SNEGSKA (reference sequence). V lost 5 bases, J lost 5 bases, and 6 bases stayed unmatched. The CDR3 has 12 residues. The CDR3 bases are TGCAGTGCTTACCGAGGGAGGGACGAGCAGTACTTC. Amino acids: CSAYRGRDEQYF.